The 27 T cell receptor beta chains in this list originate from one sample, sequenced in a study of PD-L1 blockade in urothelial cancer. Regarding time point: peripheral blood 6 weeks after treatment start. TCRdb's copy holds only in-frame clones and misses some; the assay was immunoSEQ multiplex PCR. Of about 130,000 clones listed, roughly 86% were seen once; the top ten hold 2% to 3%. Material: PBMCs, obtained around atezolizumab (anti-PD-L1) treatment. The origin of the receptors is a man in his fifties with urothelial cancer.

The CDR3 region has the DNA TGCGCCAGCAGCCAAGTCGGGACAGAGAACACTGAAGCTTTCTTT. Translation: CASSQVGTENTEAFF. V usage is TRBV4-1 and J usage is TRBJ1-1, with 7 bases lining up with TRBD1. Looked up from germline, CDR1 is MGHRA and CDR2 is YSYEKL. V trimming: 1 base; J trimming: 1 base; junction bases outside the gene matches: 3. The CDR3 extends over 15 amino acids.

The CDR3 sequence is CASSLGGNDQETQYF. The DNA of the CDR3 is TGTGCCAGCAGCTTAGGCGGGAACGACCAAGAGACCCAGTACTTC. The V and J genes are TRBV7-6 and TRBJ2-5, with D tentatively TRBD2 (6 bases). Germline CDR1 is SGHVS and CDR2 is FNYEAQ. V was trimmed by 1 base and J by 0 bases, leaving 9 bases between them. There are 15 residues in the CDR3. Full variable domain (outside the CDR3, taken from reference TRBV7-6 and TRBJ2-5): GAGVSQSPRYKVTKRGQDVALRCDPISGHVSLYWYRQALGQGPEFLTYFNYEAQQDKSGLPNDRFSAERPEGSISTLTIQRTEQRDSAMYRCASSLGGNDQETQYFGPGTRLLVL.

In DNA form, the CDR3 reads TGTGCCAGCGGACAGGGGGAGCTTCTAGGTGGCTACACCTTC. Its translation: CASGQGELLGGYTF. The rearrangement joins TRBV19 to TRBJ1-2, with TRBD1 matching over 10 bases. The V segment lost 9 bases and the J segment 7 bases; nucleotides outside the gene matches: 11. CDR1 is LNHDA and CDR2 is SQIVND in the germline V gene (reference sequence). This CDR3 region has 14 residues. The full variable domain, rest sourced from reference TRBV19 and TRBJ1-2, is DGGITQSPKYLFRKEGQNVTLSCEQNLNHDAMYWYRQDPGQGLRLIYYSQIVNDFQKGDIAEGYSVSREKKESFPLTVTSAQKNPTAFYLCASGQGELLGGYTFGSGTRLTVV.

V and J are TRBV28 and TRBJ2-1; 8 nucleotides align to TRBD2. Trimming took 3 bases from V and 2 from J; bases not matched to a gene: 3. Germline values: CDR1 MDHEN, CDR2 SYDVKM. This CDR3 region has 15 residues. The CDR3 DNA follows: TGTGCCAGCAGTTTTGCGGGAGGCCCCTACAATGAGCAGTTCTTC. Amino acid sequence: CASSFAGGPYNEQFF.

This clone was observed once. The J gene is TRBJ1-5, the V gene TRBV6-1, with 8 bases aligning to TRBD1. The J segment lost 3 bases and the V segment lost 1 base, leaving 5 bases of the junction unmatched. This CDR3 is 16 amino acids long. CDR1 and CDR2 (germline): MNHNS, SASEGT. The CDR3 loop is CASSEGQGAYNQPQHF. The CDR3, as DNA: TGTGCCAGCAGTGAAGGGCAGGGGGCGTACAATCAGCCCCAGCATTTT.

The genes are TRBV19 and TRBJ1-5, with 7 bases identical to TRBD1. The CDR3 is 17 residues long. Germline V gene lookup returns CDR1 LNHDA and CDR2 SQIVND (reference sequence). Germline trimming cut 4 bases from V and 6 bases from J; bases unmatched to any gene: 15. CDR3 sequence: CASSTPVVGGEGQPQHF. As DNA, the CDR3 is TGTGCCAGTAGTACCCCGGTGGTAGGGGGCGAAGGTCAGCCCCAGCATTTT.

This sequence joins TRBV6-5 and TRBJ1-1, with D tentatively TRBD1 (5 bases). This CDR3 spans 15 amino acids. Trimming removed 0 bases from V and 7 bases from J, with 15 bases in between. The germline V gene encodes CDR1 MNHEY and CDR2 SVGAGI. The CDR3 DNA is TGTGCCAGCAGTTACTCGAGGTGGGGCGAAAGTGAAGCTTTCTTT. It codes for CASSYSRWGESEAFF.

CDR3 nucleotide sequence: TGTGCCAGCAGGGGGGTGGGTAGCGGGAGACGTTGGGAGACCCAGTACTTC. Amino acids: CASRGVGSGRRWETQYF. The V and J genes are TRBV28 and TRBJ2-5, with 9 bases matching TRBD2. Germline V gene data show CDR1 as MDHEN and CDR2 as SYDVKM. This CDR3 region has 17 residues. Trimming at V came to 6 bases and at J to 5 bases, leaving 16 bases not matched to a gene.

This clone was recorded only once. The DNA for the CDR3 is TGTGCCAGCAGCATAGCGGGAGGCACAGATACGCAGTATTTT. Its translation is CASSIAGGTDTQYF. The chain carries TRBV9 and TRBJ2-3, with 9 nucleotides matching TRBD2. Germline CDR1 SGDLS, CDR2 YYNGEE. There are 14 residues in the CDR3. After removal of 4 bases from V and 1 base from J, the junction contained 1 base not matched to a gene.

V gene TRBV6-6 combines with J gene TRBJ2-4; D perhaps matches TRBD2 (5 bases). Germline-derived CDR1 and CDR2 are MNHNY and SVGAGI (reference sequence). This CDR3 has 13 residues. Deletions cut 7 bases from V and 9 bases from J, with 16 bases between. The CDR3 sequence is CASTPSGDGIQYF. CDR3 sequence (DNA): TGTGCCAGCACCCCGAGCGGTGATGGCATTCAGTACTTC.

In its sample, this clone was seen a few times. The J gene is TRBJ2-2, the V gene TRBV6-1, with D perhaps matching TRBD1 (6 bases). This CDR3 has 12 residues. V was trimmed by 10 bases and J by 6 bases, leaving 12 bases between them. Per the germline V gene, CDR1 is MNHNS and CDR2 is SASEGT. CDR3 nucleotides: TGTGCCACCAACTGGGGGCCCGGGGAGCTGTTTTTT. It specifies CATNWGPGELFF.

The rearrangement joins TRBV14 to TRBJ2-1, with 8 bases identical to TRBD1. V lost 4 bases to trimming and J lost 8 bases; unmatched junction nucleotides: 13. CDR1 and CDR2 (germline): SGHDN, FVKESK. The CDR3 has 16 amino acids. CDR3 region: CASSLNPQGAGYEQFF. CDR3 nucleotides: TGTGCCAGCAGCCTAAACCCCCAGGGGGCGGGATATGAGCAGTTCTTC. The variable domain in full, completed from reference TRBV14 and TRBJ2-1, reads EAGVTQFPSHSVIEKGQTVTLRCDPISGHDNLYWYRRVMGKEIKFLLHFVKESKQDESGMPNNRFLAERTGGTYSTLKVQPAELEDSGVYFCASSLNPQGAGYEQFFGPGTRLTVL.

The rearrangement joins TRBV5-1 to TRBJ2-1; 7 bases are a match to TRBD2. This CDR3 has 15 amino acids. The trim removed 3 bases at V and 8 bases at J, leaving 11 bases unmatched. Germline V gene lookup returns CDR1 SGHRS and CDR2 YFSETQ. DNA for the CDR3: TGCGCCAGCAGCTCTTTACGGGGGGTTGGGGATGAGCAGTTCTTC. Amino acid sequence: CASSSLRGVGDEQFF.

The chain employs TRBV4-2 and TRBJ2-1; D may be TRBD1 (6 bases). The CDR3 is 14 amino acids. The germline V and J ends were trimmed by 4 bases and 1 base, with 8 bases remaining between them. Germline CDR1 and CDR2: LGHNA and YNFKEQ. The CDR3 sequence: CASSPRGSYNEQFF. As DNA, the CDR3 is TGTGCCAGCAGCCCCAGGGGTTCCTACAATGAGCAGTTCTTC.

The CDR3 DNA sequence: TGTGCCAGCAGCACACGGACAGGGGGCCGTGAAAAACTGTTTTTT. Residues: CASSTRTGGREKLFF. The rearrangement uses TRBV7-2 and TRBJ1-4, with 11 bases matching TRBD1. The CDR3 is 15 residues long. The V gene's germline CDR1 is SGHTA and CDR2 FQGNSA. The V segment lost 5 bases and the J segment 7 bases; nucleotides outside the gene matches: 6.

The chain links TRBV6-1 to TRBJ1-2, with D tentatively TRBD1 (6 bases). Germline-derived CDR1 and CDR2 are MNHNS and SASEGT. The CDR3 loop spans 15 amino acids. V gave up 4 bases and J gave up 4 bases, with 16 bases separating them. The chain's CDR3 is CASSVPPLGGYGYTF. Here the CDR3 DNA reads TGTGCCAGCAGTGTACCGCCCCTAGGGGGCTATGGCTACACCTTC.

This clone was picked up one time. The chain joins TRBV28 to TRBJ2-7; 11 bases map to TRBD2. The CDR3 is 16 residues long. CDR1 MDHEN and CDR2 SYDVKM come from the germline V gene. V was clipped by 0 bases and J by 4 bases; unmatched bases: 5. CDR3 sequence reads: CASSLWTSGTHYEQYF. Written as DNA, the CDR3 is TGTGCCAGCAGTTTATGGACTAGCGGGACCCATTACGAGCAGTACTTC.

This chain joins TRBV11-2 and TRBJ2-2; 9 nucleotides align to TRBD2. CDR3 length: 15 amino acids. The V gene end was trimmed by 5 bases and the J gene end by 5 bases; junction bases not matched to a gene: 6. CDR1 and CDR2 (germline): SGHAT, FQNNGV. The CDR3: CASSRREGLTGELFF. In nucleotides, the CDR3 is TGTGCCAGCAGCCGGCGGGAGGGCCTTACCGGGGAGCTGTTTTTT.

The rearrangement links TRBV4-1 to TRBJ2-7; the D is unclear. Germline loops: CDR1 MGHRA, CDR2 YSYEKL. Trimming took off 4 bases at V and 0 bases at J, with 16 bases between the two ends. This CDR3 is built from 16 residues. The CDR3 protein is CASSLAERDPSYEQYF. Here the CDR3 DNA reads TGCGCCAGCAGCCTGGCTGAGCGCGATCCCTCCTACGAGCAGTACTTC.

This clone was counted between two and nine times. This chain joins TRBV2 and TRBJ1-2, with D perhaps matching TRBD1 (5 bases). Germline V gene data show CDR1 as SNHLY and CDR2 as FYNNEI. Between the trimmed V and J ends, which lost 8 bases and 1 base, there was a span of 14 bases. This CDR3 is built from 14 residues. The CDR3 DNA reads as TGTGCCAGCTTATTAAGGGGACTTAACTATGGCTACACCTTC. Translating it yields CASLLRGLNYGYTF.

The chain joins TRBV5-4 to TRBJ2-1; 9 bases map to TRBD2. This CDR3 spans 17 amino acids. J was trimmed by 9 bases and V by 4 bases; bases with no gene match: 17. The germline gives CDR1 SGHNT, CDR2 YYREEE (reference sequence). The CDR3 loop is CASSLQRTSAKWGEQFF. In DNA form, the CDR3 reads TGTGCCAGCAGCCTTCAACGGACTAGCGCGAAGTGGGGTGAGCAGTTCTTC.

The chain joins TRBV4-2 to TRBJ2-1; no clear D. The V gene lost 5 bases and the J gene lost 4 bases, with 12 bases spanning the gap. There are 14 residues in the CDR3. Germline CDR1 and CDR2: LGHNA and YNFKEQ. The CDR3 nucleotides are TGTGCCAGCAGCGCCGCCCCTAGTTACAATGAGCAGTTCTTC. Encoded protein: CASSAAPSYNEQFF.

This clone was picked up one time. CDR3 protein: CASSLITAEQYF. The DNA of the CDR3 is TGTGCCAGCAGTTTAATAACCGCGGAGCAGTACTTC. This chain links TRBV28 with TRBJ2-7, with D hard to call. The CDR3 has 12 residues. Trimming removed 2 bases from V and 7 bases from J, with 9 bases in between. The germline CDR1 and CDR2 sequences are MDHEN and SYDVKM.

V is TRBV7-2 and J is TRBJ1-4; D is possibly TRBD1 (6 bases). The CDR3 spans 14 residues. The germline V gene encodes CDR1 SGHTA and CDR2 FQGNSA. Trimming removed 0 bases at V and 8 bases at J, with 10 bases between. CDR3: CASSLAGGSEKLFF. In DNA form, the CDR3 reads TGTGCCAGCAGCTTAGCAGGGGGAAGCGAAAAACTGTTTTTT.

This chain links TRBV7-8 with TRBJ2-5, with D possibly matching TRBD2 (5 bases). This CDR3 contains 14 residues. Trimming left V 4 bases short and J 7 bases short, with 16 bases between. CDR1 and CDR2 (germline): SGHVS, FQNEAQ. This CDR3 reads CASSSQRTPGTQYF. CDR3 bases: TGTGCCAGCAGCTCCCAGCGGACCCCAGGGACCCAGTACTTC.

The rearrangement links TRBV6-6 to TRBJ1-1, with 8 bases aligning to TRBD1. This CDR3 contains 13 residues. CDR1 and CDR2 (germline): MNHNY, SVGAGI (reference sequence). Trimming removed 5 bases from V and 8 bases from J; junction bases left unmatched: 7. The CDR3, as DNA: TGTGCCAGCAGTACTCCCGGGACAGGCGAAGCTTTCTTT. This encodes CASSTPGTGEAFF.

The chain is built from TRBV19 and TRBJ2-1, with a tentative D call TRBD2 (5 bases). Trimming pared 3 bases from V and 1 base from J, leaving 10 bases between. CDR1 and CDR2 from the germline V gene are LNHDA and SQIVND (reference sequence). This CDR3 has 15 residues. CDR3 coding DNA: TGTGCCAGTAGTATTAGCGCTGGTTCCTACAATGAGCAGTTCTTC. Amino acid sequence: CASSISAGSYNEQFF.